These 32 T cell receptor beta chains share one sample of origin, sequenced in a study of T cell changes during pregnancy in multiple sclerosis (dated by TCRdb to the late 2010s). Library creation used the immunoSEQ multiplex PCR assay. TCRdb holds this immuneACCESS table with in-frame rearrangements only. Some clones are missing; in checked studies, unresolved V genes explain under half, and the rest has no known cause. In this sample the table shows about 36,000 clones, approximately 91% of which occur a single time. The leading ten clones occupy about 11% of the sample. The sequenced sample was CD8+ T cells from peripheral blood mononuclear cells, obtained in the third trimester of pregnancy. The receptors shown here come from a female donor with multiple sclerosis, enrolled in a pregnancy study.

This chain joins TRBV9 and TRBJ2-1; TRBD1 is a possible D gene (7 bases). The length of the CDR3 is 16 residues. Trimming stripped 0 bases from V and 6 bases from J, with 16 bases between. CDR1 and CDR2 from the germline V gene are SGDLS and YYNGEE. CDR3 nucleotides: TGTGCCAGCAGCGTAGTTGGAGGGGGCGCGGGCAATGAGCAGTTCTTC. Its translation: CASSVVGGGAGNEQFF.

The chain recombines TRBV9 with TRBJ2-1, with TRBD2 identical over 9 bases. CDR1 is SGDLS and CDR2 is YYNGEE in the germline V gene. The CDR3 is made up of 19 amino acids. V gave up 5 bases and J gave up 8 bases; unmatched junction bases: 23. CDR3 DNA sequence: TGTGCCAGCAGTTCCTCCGATGGGGCGGGGGGGCCGCTCGAGTATGAGCAGTTCTTC. This sequence encodes CASSSSDGAGGPLEYEQFF.

This chain joins TRBV7-9 and TRBJ2-1; TRBD2 agrees at 11 bases. V lost 3 bases to trimming and J lost 3 bases; unmatched junction nucleotides: 10. The CDR3 has 18 residues. CDR1 is SEHNR, CDR2 FQNEAQ, per germline (reference sequence). CDR3 amino acids: CASSLGTSGRTIYNEQFF. As DNA, the CDR3 is TGTGCCAGCAGCTTGGGGACTAGCGGACGGACGATCTACAATGAGCAGTTCTTC.

The chain uses TRBV27 and TRBJ1-5, with unresolved D. The germline V gene encodes CDR1 MNHEY and CDR2 SMNVEV (reference sequence). The V end was cut by 2 bases, the J end by 7 bases, with 9 bases between. The CDR3 length is 13 residues. The CDR3 DNA follows: TGTGCCAGCAGTTTAGGGGAGAGGCAGCCCCAGCATTTT. It translates to CASSLGERQPQHF.

DNA for the CDR3: TGTGCCAGTAGTATAGGGGCGGGAGCTACCAGTGAGCAGTTCTTC. Residues: CASSIGAGATSEQFF. The chain recombines TRBV19 with TRBJ2-1, with 7 bases fitting TRBD2. This CDR3 contains 15 residues. Germline V gene sequence: CDR1 LNHDA, CDR2 SQIVND (reference sequence). The V segment lost 1 base and the J segment 9 bases; nucleotides outside the gene matches: 9.

The V and J genes are TRBV30 and TRBJ2-1; no firm D call. The CDR3 loop spans 13 amino acids. The V and J ends lost 6 bases and 2 bases respectively, with 11 bases between them. CDR1 is GTSNPN and CDR2 is SVGIG in the germline V gene (reference sequence). CDR3 sequence reads: CACSQQAYNEQFF. The CDR3 DNA follows: TGTGCCTGCAGTCAGCAGGCCTACAATGAGCAGTTCTTC.

The chain couples TRBV9 to TRBJ1-2; D perhaps matches TRBD1 (6 bases). V lost 0 bases to trimming and J lost 3 bases, with 15 bases between them. The CDR3 has 16 amino acids. CDR1 is SGDLS and CDR2 is YYNGEE in the germline V gene. CDR3 loop: CASSVDREGLDYGYTF. DNA for the CDR3: TGTGCCAGCAGCGTAGACAGGGAGGGCCTCGACTATGGCTACACCTTC.

The chain joins TRBV19 to TRBJ1-2; D is ambiguous. CDR1 and CDR2 (germline): LNHDA, SQIVND (reference sequence). This CDR3 is built from 12 residues. V lost 11 bases to trimming and J lost 4 bases, with 14 bases between them. CDR3 coding DNA: TGTGCCTCAGCGAGAGGGATCTATGGCTACACCTTC. It encodes CASARGIYGYTF.

This clone was recorded only once. The chain has TRBV6-1 and TRBJ2-3, with TRBD1 matching 7 bases. J was trimmed by 4 bases and V by 0 bases; bases with no gene match: 4. The CDR3 has 15 amino acids. Germline CDR1 and CDR2: MNHNS and SASEGT. The CDR3 sequence: CASSEAKTGADTQYF. The CDR3 region has the DNA TGTGCCAGCAGTGAAGCGAAAACAGGGGCAGATACGCAGTATTTT.

V is TRBV5-6 and J is TRBJ2-7; D gene unclear. The ends were cut back, 0 bases at V and 5 bases at J, with 9 bases in the middle. This CDR3 is built from 13 residues. Germline V CDR1 and CDR2: SGHDT, YYEEEE. In DNA form, the CDR3 reads TGTGCCAGCAGCTTGGAGTTTTCGGACGAGCAGTACTTC. As protein: CASSLEFSDEQYF.

The rearrangement joins TRBV6-5 to TRBJ1-6, with D perhaps TRBD1 (6 bases). The CDR3 is 14 amino acids. V was clipped by 0 bases and J by 7 bases, with 7 bases between them. The V gene's germline CDR1 is MNHEY and CDR2 SVGAGI. The CDR3 here is CASSYSQGNSPLHF. The CDR3 nucleotides are TGTGCCAGCAGTTACTCCCAGGGGAATTCACCCCTCCACTTT.

The chain joins TRBV11-2 to TRBJ2-1, with 9 bases matching TRBD2. V lost 5 bases to trimming and J lost 8 bases; unmatched junction nucleotides: 10. The CDR3 length is 15 residues. Germline CDR1 reads SGHAT; CDR2 reads FQNNGV. For the CDR3, the DNA is TGTGCCAGCAGCCCCGCGGGGGGGACAAAGGATGAGCAGTTCTTC. It encodes CASSPAGGTKDEQFF.

This chain uses TRBV5-5 with TRBJ1-1; D perhaps matches TRBD1 (5 bases). The CDR3 contains 15 residues. Per germline, CDR1 SGHKS and CDR2 YYEKEE (reference sequence). V was cut by 6 bases and J by 0 bases, with 15 bases left in between. In DNA, the CDR3 is TGTGCCAGCACCTCGGCGGGGCAGATGAACACTGAAGCTTTCTTT. As protein: CASTSAGQMNTEAFF.

The chain uses TRBV6-1 and TRBJ2-3, with 8 bases lining up with TRBD2. The junction had 4 bases not matched to a gene; V was cut back by 8 bases and J by 0 bases. The CDR3 totals 14 residues. In germline, CDR1 is MNHNS, CDR2 SASEGT. The chain's CDR3 is CASLAGLSTDTQYF. As DNA, the CDR3 is TGTGCCAGCCTAGCGGGCCTTAGCACAGATACGCAGTATTTT.

The V gene is TRBV5-1, the J gene TRBJ2-7; 10 bases fit TRBD1. The germline V gene encodes CDR1 SGHRS and CDR2 YFSETQ. This CDR3 is 14 amino acids long. After removal of 5 bases from V and 4 bases from J, the junction contained 6 bases not matched to a gene. In DNA form, the CDR3 reads TGCGCCAGCAGGCCGGGACAGGGGTTATACGAGCAGTACTTC. Translating gives CASRPGQGLYEQYF.

The chain employs TRBV4-2 and TRBJ2-5; TRBD2 matches 13 bases. Gene TRBJ2-7 matches the end of the DNA better, so the J call may be wrong. CDR1 is LGHNA and CDR2 is YNFKEQ in the germline V gene. The CDR3 length is 16 residues. The CDR3 sequence is CASSHPTSGGTYEQYF. CDR3 nucleotide sequence: TGTGCCAGCAGCCACCCGACTAGCGGGGGGACCTACGAGCAGTACTTC.

The V gene is TRBV27, the J gene TRBJ1-2; 7 nucleotides agree with TRBD1. Per germline, CDR1 MNHEY and CDR2 SMNVEV (reference sequence). This CDR3 is built from 13 residues. V shed 4 bases and J 4 bases; nucleotides not matched to a gene: 3. The CDR3 DNA reads as TGTGCCAGCAGTTCGCGGGACAGCTATGGCTACACCTTC. This translates into CASSSRDSYGYTF.

This sequence joins TRBV4-1 and TRBJ1-2; D ambiguous. The V end was cut by 1 base, the J end by 0 bases, with 12 bases between. The germline V gene has CDR1 MGHRA and CDR2 YSYEKL. The CDR3 is 16 amino acids. In DNA, the CDR3 is TGCGCCAGCAGCCAAGGTCAGCTCGAGGCTAACTATGGCTACACCTTC. It codes for CASSQGQLEANYGYTF.

This clone was found once. The chain combines TRBV27 with TRBJ2-7; D is perhaps TRBD2 (6 bases). Trimming stripped 5 bases from V and 2 bases from J, with 22 bases between. This CDR3 is 17 amino acids long. The germline CDR1 and CDR2 sequences are MNHEY and SMNVEV (reference sequence). CDR3 in amino acids: CASSRSPLANPAYEQYF. The CDR3 DNA is TGTGCCAGCAGTAGATCGCCTCTAGCGAATCCGGCCTACGAGCAGTACTTC.

The rearrangement uses TRBV5-1 and TRBJ1-1; D is unclear. Germline lookup yields CDR1 SGHRS and CDR2 YFSETQ. V was clipped by 0 bases and J by 0 bases, with 15 bases between them. CDR3 length: 17 amino acids. The CDR3 DNA follows: TGCGCCAGCAGCTTGGCATCGCAGAGGGCCATGAACACTGAAGCTTTCTTT. Translated: CASSLASQRAMNTEAFF.

The V gene is TRBV27, the J gene TRBJ2-3; TRBD2 might be the D (6 bases). V lost 4 bases and J lost 3, with 8 bases in between. The CDR3 contains 13 residues. The germline V gene has CDR1 MNHEY and CDR2 SMNVEV (reference sequence). The CDR3 nucleotides are TGTGCCAGCAGTTCGGGGGTTACAGATACGCAGTATTTT. Its translation is CASSSGVTDTQYF.

The chain couples TRBV18 to TRBJ2-2; no reliable D call. V lost 3 bases, J lost 3 bases, and 5 bases lay in between. The CDR3 is 13 amino acids. Germline lookup yields CDR1 KGHSH and CDR2 LQKENI. The CDR3 sequence: CASSPAYTGELFF. The CDR3 nucleotides read TGTGCCAGCTCACCGGCCTACACCGGGGAGCTGTTTTTT.

The genes are TRBV27 and TRBJ1-5, with D uncertain. In germline, CDR1 is MNHEY, CDR2 SMNVEV (reference sequence). This CDR3 comprises 14 residues. Trimming removed 4 bases at V and 1 base at J, with 8 bases between. The CDR3 protein is CASSWSRSNQPQHF. DNA for the CDR3: TGTGCCAGCAGTTGGAGTCGGAGCAATCAGCCCCAGCATTTT.

This clone was seen a single time. V gene TRBV9 combines with J gene TRBJ2-2, with 8 bases aligning to TRBD2. Per germline, CDR1 SGDLS and CDR2 YYNGEE. The CDR3 extends over 16 amino acids. V gave up 4 bases and J gave up 4 bases; unmatched junction bases: 9. The CDR3 nucleotides are TGTGCCAGCAGCCAGGAGGGCCTAGCGGGCACCGGGGAGCTGTTTTTT. Amino acids: CASSQEGLAGTGELFF.

The chain is built from TRBV7-8 and TRBJ1-5; weak D call: TRBD1 (5 bases). Germline CDR1 is SGHVS and CDR2 is FQNEAQ. The CDR3 has 15 residues. V was pared by 4 bases and J by 6 bases, with 16 bases between. The CDR3 DNA is TGTGCCAGCAGCTCTCCGGACGCGGGGCTTCAGCCCCAGCATTTT. Its protein is CASSSPDAGLQPQHF.

V and J are TRBV7-2 and TRBJ2-1, with 7 positions matching TRBD1. CDR1 and CDR2 from the germline V gene are SGHTA and FQGNSA. The CDR3 sequence is 16 residues long. J was trimmed by 3 bases and V by 3 bases; bases with no gene match: 8. CDR3 sequence (DNA): TGTGCCAGCAGCTTCTACCGGGACAGCGACTACAATGAGCAGTTCTTC. Residues: CASSFYRDSDYNEQFF.

This clone appeared a few times. The V gene is TRBV6-1, the J gene TRBJ2-7, with 8 bases fitting TRBD2. The germline V gene encodes CDR1 MNHNS and CDR2 SASEGT. J lost 4 bases, V lost 1 base, and 6 bases had no gene match. The CDR3 has 15 residues. Here the CDR3 DNA reads TGTGCCAGCAGTGAAGGGAGCGGGAGTTCTTACGAGCAGTACTTC. Protein: CASSEGSGSSYEQYF.

This rearrangement joins TRBV19 to TRBJ1-1, with 7 bases aligning to TRBD1. Per the germline V gene, CDR1 is LNHDA and CDR2 is SQIVND (reference sequence). V lost 3 bases, J lost 0 bases, and 7 bases stayed unmatched. CDR3 length: 16 amino acids. CDR3 nucleotides: TGTGCCAGTAGTATTGTGGGGACAGCTATGAACACTGAAGCTTTCTTT. Residues: CASSIVGTAMNTEAFF.

This clone was recorded once. The genes are TRBV4-1 and TRBJ2-5, with 9 positions matching TRBD2. Germline CDR1 is MGHRA and CDR2 is YSYEKL. This CDR3 contains 15 residues. The junction had 5 bases not matched to a gene; V was cut back by 2 bases and J by 4 bases. For the CDR3, the DNA is TGCGCCAGCAGCCAAAATAGCGGGAGTTCAGAGACCCAGTACTTC. Its translation: CASSQNSGSSETQYF.

The V call is TRBV7-9, the J call TRBJ2-2; 7 nucleotides match TRBD2. CDR3 length equals 15 residues. The germline V gene has CDR1 SEHNR and CDR2 FQNEAQ (reference sequence). Trimming took 4 bases from V and 6 from J; bases not matched to a gene: 8. As DNA, the CDR3 is TGTGCCAGCAGCTCGACTAGCCGGGGGGCCGGGGAGCTGTTTTTT. It yields the protein CASSSTSRGAGELFF.

V gene TRBV12-5 combines with J gene TRBJ2-2; the match to TRBD1 covers 7 bases. V dropped 5 bases and J dropped 0; count of bases not matched to a gene: 3. Germline lookup yields CDR1 LGHNT and CDR2 FRNRAP. This CDR3 region has 15 residues. The CDR3 loop reads CASGRGTANTGELFF. In nucleotides, the CDR3 is TGTGCTAGTGGTAGAGGGACAGCGAACACCGGGGAGCTGTTTTTT.

This rearrangement joins TRBV29-1 to TRBJ2-1; TRBD1 agrees at 7 bases. The length of the CDR3 is 13 residues. CDR1 and CDR2 from the germline V gene are SQVTM and ANQGSEA. Losses at the gene ends were 5 bases for V and 7 bases for J; bases not matched to a gene: 8. CDR3: CSVRAGGTNEQFF. CDR3 nucleotide sequence: TGCAGCGTTAGGGCAGGGGGTACAAATGAGCAGTTCTTC.